This entry concerns a single T cell receptor beta chain. The data belong to a study of blood T cell repertoires in COVID-19. The CDR3 extends over 15 amino acids. Trimming removed 2 bases from V and 6 bases from J, with 14 bases in between. Germline assignment: CDR1 SNHLY and CDR2 FYNNEI. Repertoires were generated with immunoSEQ multiplex PCR, while TCRdb's copy carries only in-frame clones and drops some. The sample includes roughly 250,000 clones, approximately 85% seen only once; the top ten take about 0.9%. The Seattle patients joined while their infection was active and were tracked longitudinally afterward.

Sequencing was carried out using peripheral blood. The sequence derives from a human donor with COVID-19, enrolled during active disease. The donor label of this sample is uncertain. V gene TRBV2 combines with J gene TRBJ1-5, with a possible D match to TRBD1 (5 bases). CDR3 nucleotides: TGTGCCAGCAGTGAAAAAAGGGGCAGGGTTCAGCCCCAGCATTTT. Translating it yields CASSEKRGRVQPQHF. Variable domain in full (rest from reference TRBV2 and TRBJ1-5): EPEVTQTPSHQVTQMGQEVILRCVPISNHLYFYWYRQILGQKVEFLVSFYNNEISEKSEIFDDQFSVERPDGSNFTLKIRSTKLEDSAMYFCASSEKRGRVQPQHFGDGTRLSIL.